These 19 T cell receptor beta chains share one sample of origin, sequenced in a study of blood T cells in healthy people across ages. Sample-barcoded 5' priming and a J-beta primer mix drove a second PCR of roughly 7 to 11 cycles. TCRdb used MiXCR to reprocess the 5' RACE reads, holding one entry per CDR3 protein. The data contain more than 550,000 distinct CDR3 sequences, roughly 20% of them seen just once; the ten biggest clones take up around a fifth. Material: blood. Receptors were obtained from a man in his 70s in good health.

The gene calls are TRBV7-9 and TRBJ1-1; unclear D gene. V lost 5 bases and J lost 3, with 10 bases in between. The length of the CDR3 is 13 residues. In germline, CDR1 is SEHNR, CDR2 FQNEAQ (reference sequence). The CDR3 DNA sequence: TGTGCCAGCAGCCCCGGGTGGCACACTGAAGCTTTCTTT. Translation: CASSPGWHTEAFF.

This clonotype was seen only a few times. At one of its ends the junction is not consistent with the germline gene, which may arise from a read error. This sequence joins TRBV20-1 and TRBJ1-3; 7 bases match TRBD1. The germline V gene encodes CDR1 DFQATT and CDR2 SNEGSKA (reference sequence). This CDR3 has 14 amino acids. This CDR3 is CSAPTGAFGNPIYF. CDR3 DNA: TGCAGTGCGCCCACAGGGGCATTCGGAAACCCCATATATTTT.

This clonotype was observed a few times. J is TRBJ2-7 and V is TRBV28; 11 nucleotides align to TRBD2. The ends lost 3 bases at V and 0 bases at J; junction bases unmatched: 10. The CDR3 loop spans 18 amino acids. The germline CDR1 and CDR2 sequences are MDHEN and SYDVKM. CDR3 bases: TGTGCCAGCAGTTTGCGACTAGCGGGGCTCCGATCCTCCTACGAGCAGTACTTC. It yields the protein CASSLRLAGLRSSYEQYF.

The chain employs TRBV3-1 and TRBJ2-1; 10 nucleotides agree with TRBD2. The CDR3 is 15 residues long. Germline-derived CDR1 and CDR2 are LGHDT and YNNKEL (reference sequence). Trimming at V came to 6 bases and at J to 6 bases, leaving 8 bases not matched to a gene. The CDR3 coding sequence is TGTGCCAGCAGACTTAGCGGGGGGCAGGTCAATGAGCAGTTCTTC. The encoded protein is CASRLSGGQVNEQFF.

The chain uses TRBV11-2 and TRBJ1-4; 9 positions agree with TRBD1. Germline lookup yields CDR1 SGHAT and CDR2 FQNNGV. V lost 5 bases, J lost 6 bases, and 10 bases stayed unmatched. This CDR3 is built from 16 residues. CDR3 bases: TGTGCCAGCAGCCAAACCTTGGGACAGGGAGATGAAAAACTGTTTTTT. The encoded protein is CASSQTLGQGDEKLFF.

In regard to this clonotype: The junction shows a germline mismatch at one end, possibly a read error. The chain carries TRBV13 and TRBJ2-1; D perhaps matches TRBD2 (5 bases). The J call may be faulty, since TRBJ2-7 better matches the DNA end. The CDR3 runs 14 residues. The germline CDR1 and CDR2 sequences are PRHDT and FYEKMQ (reference sequence). The CDR3 here is CASSTRLLSDEQYF. The CDR3 DNA sequence: TGTGCCAGCAGCACCCGACTACTCTCCGACGAGCAGTACTTC.

This clonotype was counted only a few times. The chain is built from TRBV3-1 and TRBJ1-2; maybe TRBD1 (6 bases). This CDR3 is 15 amino acids long. Germline V CDR1 and CDR2: LGHDT, YNNKEL (reference sequence). The germline V and J ends were trimmed by 1 base and 7 bases, with 16 bases remaining between them. The CDR3 DNA reads TGTGCCAGCAGCCAAGTGCCAGGGGCTACAGGTGGCTACACCTTC. Translating gives CASSQVPGATGGYTF.

In this sample, this clonotype turned up a few times. The V and J genes are TRBV27 and TRBJ2-5, with D possibly matching TRBD1 (5 bases). The better agreement between TRBJ2-1 and the DNA end casts doubt on the J call. Germline-derived CDR1 and CDR2 are MNHEY and SMNVEV (reference sequence). The CDR3 loop spans 12 amino acids. CDR3 loop: CASSLPDREQFF. CDR3 nucleotides: TGTGCCAGCAGTTTACCCGACAGAGAGCAGTTCTTC.

This clonotype appeared a few times. The chain carries TRBV5-1 and TRBJ2-3; tentatively, D is TRBD1 or TRBD2 (6 bases each). This CDR3 contains 14 residues. Trimming removed 4 bases from V and 2 bases from J, with 11 bases in between. Per the germline V gene, CDR1 is SGHRS and CDR2 is YFSETQ. The CDR3 DNA reads as TGCGCCAGCAGCCAAGGGGGGACCACAGATACGCAGTATTTT. Translation: CASSQGGTTDTQYF.

In this sample, this clonotype turned up once. A junction boundary mismatches the germline segment, possibly from a read error. V and J are TRBV10-3 and TRBJ2-5; 9 bases align to TRBD2. The CDR3 loop spans 15 amino acids. Germline CDR1 and CDR2: ENHRY and SYGVKD. The CDR3 DNA follows: TGTGCCACTTCGGGTAGCGGGAGTTCCCAAGGGACCCAGTACTTC. Its translation: CATSGSGSSQGTQYF.

This rearrangement joins TRBV9 to TRBJ2-5, with a tentative D call TRBD1 (5 bases). Deletions cut 0 bases from V and 2 bases from J, with 8 bases between. The CDR3 covers 14 residues. Looked up from germline, CDR1 is SGDLS and CDR2 is YYNGEE. The CDR3 nucleotides are TGTGCCAGCAGCGTAGGACAGAATCAAGAGACCCAGTACTTC. Its protein product is CASSVGQNQETQYF. Combining the CDR3 with reference TRBV9 and TRBJ2-5 gives the whole variable domain DSGVTQTPKHLITATGQRVTLRCSPRSGDLSVYWYQQSLDQGLQFLIQYYNGEERAKGNILERFSAQQFPDLHSELNLSSLELGDSALYFCASSVGQNQETQYFGPGTRLLVL.

The CDR3 DNA reads as TGCAGTGCCCCACTGAACACTGAAGCTTTCTTT. This gives the protein CSAPLNTEAFF. The V gene is TRBV20-1, the J gene TRBJ1-1; D unresolved. From germline, CDR1 is DFQATT and CDR2 SNEGSKA (reference sequence). Between the trimmed V and J ends, which lost 6 bases and 0 bases, there was a span of 5 bases. The CDR3 loop spans 11 amino acids.

The CDR3 here is CASSLASRDTQYF. The CDR3 region has the DNA TGTGCCAGCAGCTTAGCGTCGAGGGACACGCAGTATTTT. This rearrangement joins TRBV7-6 to TRBJ2-3; perhaps D is TRBD1 or TRBD2 (5 bases each). The CDR3 loop spans 13 amino acids. With 0 bases removed from V and 9 bases from J, the gap between germline ends came to 10 bases. CDR1 SGHVS and CDR2 FNYEAQ come from the germline V gene.

This clonotype was seen only a few times. This chain links TRBV20-1 with TRBJ2-3; weak D call: TRBD2 (6 bases). Germline V lookup: CDR1 DFQATT, CDR2 SNEGSKA (reference sequence). Trimming removed 6 bases from V and 2 bases from J, with 24 bases in between. CDR3 length equals 17 residues. DNA of the CDR3: TGCAGTGCCCAACCCGGTGGTAGCGGTATTAACACAGATACGCAGTATTTT. The encoded protein is CSAQPGGSGINTDTQYF.

This clonotype was detected ten times or more. This chain connects TRBV20-1 to TRBJ2-5; 8 bases align to TRBD2. J was trimmed by 7 bases and V by 7 bases; bases with no gene match: 8. Germline loops: CDR1 DFQATT, CDR2 SNEGSKA (reference sequence). CDR3 size: 12 residues. The CDR3 reads CSGQKRESTQYF. The CDR3 DNA reads TGCAGTGGCCAAAAGCGGGAGTCGACCCAGTACTTC.

This clonotype was seen a few times. J is TRBJ2-7 and V is TRBV10-2; 7 bases are shared with TRBD2. The CDR3 is 15 residues long. The germline gives CDR1 WSHSY, CDR2 SAAADI. The V segment lost 10 bases and the J segment 2 bases; nucleotides outside the gene matches: 14. This CDR3 reads CATGGAGSGAYEQYF. In DNA form, the CDR3 reads TGCGCCACGGGGGGAGCGGGATCTGGGGCCTACGAGCAGTACTTC.

This clonotype has more than one count but fewer than ten. This chain uses TRBV7-2 with TRBJ1-2; 7 positions agree with TRBD1. CDR1 and CDR2 from the germline V gene are SGHTA and FQGNSA. V trimming: 0 bases; J trimming: 4 bases; junction bases outside the gene matches: 2. The CDR3 consists of 14 residues. CDR3 nucleotide sequence: TGTGCCAGCAGCTTAGCACAGGGGTTCTATGGCTACACCTTC. Protein: CASSLAQGFYGYTF.

The chain joins TRBV6-5 to TRBJ2-3, with 7 bases identical to TRBD2. J gave up 3 bases and V 6 bases, and 3 bases lay outside the gene matches. CDR3 length: 13 residues. Germline CDR1 MNHEY, CDR2 SVGAGI. The CDR3 DNA reads as TGTGCCAGCAGAAGACTAGCTACAGATACGCAGTATTTT. Protein: CASRRLATDTQYF.

This clonotype was counted only a few times. The CDR3 bases are TGTGCCAGCAGCTTAGATCCAGCTATGTCTGGAAACACCATATATTTT. Translated, it gives CASSLDPAMSGNTIYF. The chain has TRBV7-2 and TRBJ1-3; D is unresolved. There are 16 residues in the CDR3. CDR1 is SGHTA, CDR2 FQGNSA, per germline. Trimming took 1 base from V and 1 from J, leaving 11 bases between them.